This TCR beta chain was identified during a study of CD8 T cells in Susac syndrome. Treatment-naive patients with stable or active relapsing-remitting disease served as multiple sclerosis controls. TEMRA cells were FACS-enriched, and CD8+ and CD4+ T cells were isolated negatively. Study-level results: The TCR sequencing and HLA analysis in the study involved a relatively small number of individuals, as the study acknowledged.

The RNA, about 0.5 to 1 ug, was put through reverse transcription using random hexamers. Amplification of TCR beta CDR3 used immunoSEQ multiplex PCR across 54 Vbeta and 13 Jbeta. TCRdb redid the calling of the immunoSEQ multiplex PCR reads with MiXCR, one entry per CDR3 protein. Of approximately 270,000 distinct CDR3 sequences listed, over 85% were seen once; the top ten hold approximately 0.07%. There are a few counts of this clonotype. The antigen remains undetermined. Sequenced input: CD4+ T cells from PBMCs. The receptor was derived from a human donor with multiple sclerosis.

Here the CDR3 DNA reads TGTGCCAGCAGCGCCTCCCTCGAAGAAAACATTCAGTACTTC. It is translated as CASSASLEENIQYF. The chain is built from TRBV7-9 and TRBJ2-4; D remains unclear. CDR1 and CDR2 (germline): SEHNR, FQNEAQ (reference sequence). This CDR3 spans 14 amino acids. The ends were cut back, 5 bases at V and 5 bases at J, with 13 bases in the middle.